The 8 T cell receptor beta chains below all came from one sample that was sequenced in a study of blood T cell repertoires in COVID-19. Profiling relied on immunoSEQ multiplex PCR, and the TCRdb table lists in-frame clones only, not all of them. Found here are tens of thousands of clones, around 85% of them singletons; the top ten hold 20% to 25%. Sequencing was done on a sample of peripheral blood. The origin of the receptors is a man of 80 years or more with active or convalescent COVID-19.

This clone occurred a few times. J is TRBJ2-7 and V is TRBV7-8, with 7 bases lining up with TRBD2. CDR1 and CDR2 (germline): SGHVS, FQNEAQ. This CDR3 has 13 amino acids. V lost 4 bases, J lost 5 bases, and 5 bases stayed unmatched. The CDR3 DNA reads as TGTGCCAGCAGCTCGGGGGGATTGAACGAGCAGTACTTC. Amino acids: CASSSGGLNEQYF.

The chain couples TRBV19 to TRBJ2-6, with TRBD1 matching over 9 bases. Germline assignment: CDR1 LNHDA and CDR2 SQIVND (reference sequence). V lost 5 bases and J lost 2; bases outside the gene matches: 10. There are 18 residues in the CDR3. Here the CDR3 reads CASSVGTGNFPGANVLTF. CDR3 in DNA: TGTGCCAGTAGTGTCGGGACAGGGAATTTTCCTGGGGCCAACGTCCTGACTTTC.

The CDR3 sequence is CASRGTGSGDTQYF. The DNA for the CDR3 is TGCGCCAGCAGGGGGACAGGGAGCGGAGATACGCAGTATTTT. The J gene is TRBJ2-3, the V gene TRBV5-1, with 9 nucleotides matching TRBD1. J gave up 5 bases and V 5 bases, and 6 bases lay outside the gene matches. This CDR3 comprises 14 residues. CDR1 is SGHRS and CDR2 is YFSETQ in the germline V gene.

This clone showed up just a few times. The rearrangement joins TRBV24-1 to TRBJ2-2, with D unclear. The CDR3 runs 11 residues. CDR1 KGHDR and CDR2 SFDVKD come from the germline V gene. V dropped 9 bases and J dropped 8 bases, with 9 bases sitting between them. The CDR3 DNA follows: TGTGCCACCTCCCAGATTGGGGAGCTGTTTTTT. It specifies CATSQIGELFF.

The chain combines TRBV19 with TRBJ2-5; 8 bases line up with TRBD1. V lost 2 bases and J lost 1; bases outside the gene matches: 3. Per germline, CDR1 LNHDA and CDR2 SQIVND (reference sequence). The CDR3 consists of 15 residues. The CDR3: CASSIRQGAQETQYF. CDR3 nucleotides: TGTGCCAGTAGTATACGGCAGGGGGCCCAAGAGACCCAGTACTTC.

The CDR3 coding sequence is TGTGCCAGCAGCCCACTCGGGGACACTGAAGCTTTCTTT. Translated: CASSPLGDTEAFF. The V gene is TRBV7-9, the J gene TRBJ1-1; no firm D call. This CDR3 comprises 13 residues. V lost 5 bases to trimming and J lost 3 bases, with 10 bases between them. Germline V gives CDR1 SEHNR, CDR2 FQNEAQ (reference sequence).

The chain combines TRBV5-4 with TRBJ2-5, with TRBD2 identical over 12 bases. Germline values: CDR1 SGHNT, CDR2 YYREEE (reference sequence). Trimming took 4 bases from V and 5 from J; bases not matched to a gene: 6. The CDR3 covers 15 residues. The CDR3 DNA is TGTGCCAGCAGCCTCGGGACTAGCGGGTGGGAGACCCAGTACTTC. As protein: CASSLGTSGWETQYF.

The chain joins TRBV6-5 to TRBJ1-6, with 7 bases lining up with TRBD1. This CDR3 has 16 residues. The germline gives CDR1 MNHEY, CDR2 SVGAGI. The ends lost 2 bases at V and 7 bases at J; junction bases unmatched: 8. The CDR3 region has the DNA TGTGCCAGCAGTTACCCACCGGGACAGCAAAATTCACCCCTCCACTTT. Protein sequence: CASSYPPGQQNSPLHF.